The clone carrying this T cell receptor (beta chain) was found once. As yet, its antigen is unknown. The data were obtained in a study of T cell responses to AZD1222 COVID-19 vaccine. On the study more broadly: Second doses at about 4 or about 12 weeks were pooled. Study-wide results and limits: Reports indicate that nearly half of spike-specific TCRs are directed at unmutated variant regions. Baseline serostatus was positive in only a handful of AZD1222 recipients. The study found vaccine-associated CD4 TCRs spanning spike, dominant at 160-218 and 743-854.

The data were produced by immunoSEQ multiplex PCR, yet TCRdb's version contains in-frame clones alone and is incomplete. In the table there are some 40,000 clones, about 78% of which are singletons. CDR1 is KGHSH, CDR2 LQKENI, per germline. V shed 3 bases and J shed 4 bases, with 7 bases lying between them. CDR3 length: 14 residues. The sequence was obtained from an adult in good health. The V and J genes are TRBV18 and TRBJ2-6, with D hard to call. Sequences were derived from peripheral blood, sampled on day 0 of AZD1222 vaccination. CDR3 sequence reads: CASSPSPGANVLTF. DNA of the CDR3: TGTGCCAGCTCACCCTCCCCCGGGGCCAACGTCCTGACTTTC.